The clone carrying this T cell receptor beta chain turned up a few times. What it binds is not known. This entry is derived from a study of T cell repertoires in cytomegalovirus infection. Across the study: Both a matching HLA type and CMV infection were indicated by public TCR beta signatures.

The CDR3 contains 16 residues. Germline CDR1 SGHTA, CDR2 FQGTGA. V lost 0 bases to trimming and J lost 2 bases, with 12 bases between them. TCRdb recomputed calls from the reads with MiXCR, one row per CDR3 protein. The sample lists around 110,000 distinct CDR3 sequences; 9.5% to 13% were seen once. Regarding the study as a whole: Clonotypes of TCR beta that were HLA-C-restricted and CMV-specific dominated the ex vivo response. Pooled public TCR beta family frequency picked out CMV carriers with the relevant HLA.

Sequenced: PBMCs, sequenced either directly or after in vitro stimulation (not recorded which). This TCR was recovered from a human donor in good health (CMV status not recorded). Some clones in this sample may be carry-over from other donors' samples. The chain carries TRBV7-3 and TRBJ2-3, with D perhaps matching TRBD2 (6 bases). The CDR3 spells CASSLTFAGTTDTQYF. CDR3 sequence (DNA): TGTGCCAGCAGCTTAACATTCGCGGGAACCACAGATACGCAGTATTTT.